A selection of T cell receptor beta chains follows, all from one sample in a study of cytomegalovirus exposure and HLA in healthy donors. Only in-frame clones appear in the TCRdb table, and some are missing; sequencing was by immunoSEQ multiplex PCR. The sample yields around 200,000 clones, about 86% seen once. Sequencing used PBMCs. Every receptor here comes from a woman in her twenties or thirties in good health and CMV-seronegative. CDR3s include the opening cysteine and the closing phenylalanine or tryptophan. The order of the fields is CDR3 DNA, CDR3 protein, CDR3 length, V gene, clone size, D gene, J gene. A D gene is named only where the DNA matches it firmly. Not every row has a clone size; where given, it reads once, few, many or a size class.

DNA: TGTGCCAGCAGCCAAGAACGGACCGGGGAGCTGTTTTTT
CDR3: CASSQERTGELFF
length: 13
V: TRBV14
size: NA
D: NA
J: TRBJ2-2

DNA: TGTGCCAGCAGAACTGGACTAGCGGTTTCCTACAATGAGCAGTTCTTC
CDR3: CASRTGLAVSYNEQFF
length: 16
V: TRBV5-5
size: NA
D: TRBD2
J: TRBJ2-1

DNA: TGTGCCAGCAGCTTAACGGGAGGAGGGTATGAGCAGTTCTTC
CDR3: CASSLTGGGYEQFF
length: 14
V: TRBV5-4
size: once
D: TRBD2
J: TRBJ2-1

DNA: TGCGCCAGCAGCCATGTCCCTCCGGGGACTGGAAACACCATATATTTT
CDR3: CASSHVPPGTGNTIYF
length: 16
V: TRBV4-1
size: NA
D: NA
J: TRBJ1-3

DNA: TGTGCCAGCAGCTACCGCCGCGTGAGGGACAGGTACCATGGCTACACCTTC
CDR3: CASSYRRVRDRYHGYTF
length: 17
V: TRBV7-9
size: NA
D: TRBD1
J: TRBJ1-2

DNA: TGCGCCAGCAGCTTGGCCGCGGGAAACAATGAGCAGTTCTTC
CDR3: CASSLAAGNNEQFF
length: 14
V: TRBV5-1
size: NA
D: NA
J: TRBJ2-1

DNA: TGTGCCAGCAGTCCCCTACGCTATAGCAATCAGCCCCAGCATTTT
CDR3: CASSPLRYSNQPQHF
length: 15
V: TRBV27
size: once
D: NA
J: TRBJ1-5

DNA: TGTGCCAGCAGCGCCCGCGGGGAACCCTACAATGAGCAGTTCTTC
CDR3: CASSARGEPYNEQFF
length: 15
V: TRBV9
size: NA
D: NA
J: TRBJ2-1

DNA: TGTGCCAGCAGCTTAAGTGGGGGGGTTGAGCAGTTCTTC
CDR3: CASSLSGGVEQFF
length: 13
V: TRBV7-2
size: few
D: TRBD2
J: TRBJ2-1

DNA: TGCGCCAGCAGCTTCTCTGGCGGGAGGAACACCGGGGAGCTGTTTTTT
CDR3: CASSFSGGRNTGELFF
length: 16
V: TRBV5-1
size: NA
D: TRBD2
J: TRBJ2-2

DNA: TGTGCCTGGACCTCGGGACAGGGTTTATCCGGGGCCAACGTCCTGACTTTC
CDR3: CAWTSGQGLSGANVLTF
length: 17
V: TRBV30
size: NA
D: TRBD1
J: TRBJ2-6

DNA: TGCGCCAGCAGCCCTGCGGACAGGCCCACCGGGGAGCTGTTTTTT
CDR3: CASSPADRPTGELFF
length: 15
V: TRBV4-1
size: NA
D: TRBD1
J: TRBJ2-2

DNA: TGTGCCAGCAGTCGGGGGACCACCGGGGAGCTGTTTTTT
CDR3: CASSRGTTGELFF
length: 13
V: TRBV14
size: NA
D: NA
J: TRBJ2-2

DNA: TGTGCCAGCAGCCGCCGGGACAGGGGGATTGGGCCTAACTATGGCTACACCTTC
CDR3: CASSRRDRGIGPNYGYTF
length: 18
V: TRBV28
size: NA
D: TRBD1
J: TRBJ1-2

DNA: TGCAGCGTTGAGGGACAGGGGGCTTCCGAGACCCAGTACTTC
CDR3: CSVEGQGASETQYF
length: 14
V: TRBV29-1
size: NA
D: TRBD1
J: TRBJ2-5

DNA: TGTGCCAGCTCATCCGGGCAGGGGCCGGATGAAAAACTGTTTTTT
CDR3: CASSSGQGPDEKLFF
length: 15
V: TRBV18
size: NA
D: NA
J: TRBJ1-4

DNA: TGCGCCAGCAGCCTAGGACTAGCGGGAGCCGGTGAGCAGTTCTTC
CDR3: CASSLGLAGAGEQFF
length: 15
V: TRBV5-1
size: NA
D: TRBD2
J: TRBJ2-1

DNA: TGCAGCGCCGTTGAAGAGCAAGAGACCCAGTACTTC
CDR3: CSAVEEQETQYF
length: 12
V: TRBV29-1
size: NA
D: NA
J: TRBJ2-5

DNA: TGTGCCAGTAGTACGCCAGGGGACTACGAGCAGTACTTC
CDR3: CASSTPGDYEQYF
length: 13
V: TRBV19
size: NA
D: NA
J: TRBJ2-7

DNA: TGTGCCAGCGGCGGTCGTAGCTCCTATAATTCACCCCTCCACTTT
CDR3: CASGGRSSYNSPLHF
length: 15
V: TRBV2
size: NA
D: NA
J: TRBJ1-6

DNA: TGTGCCAGCAGTTTAGGACAGACCCTCGAGCAGTACTTC
CDR3: CASSLGQTLEQYF
length: 13
V: TRBV28
size: NA
D: NA
J: TRBJ2-7

DNA: TGTGCCAGTAAGAGGGCAGGGGAGAATGAAAAACTGTTTTTT
CDR3: CASKRAGENEKLFF
length: 14
V: TRBV19
size: NA
D: NA
J: TRBJ1-4

DNA: TGTGCCACCAGCAGAGATACGGGAGCCAAAAACATTCAGTACTTC
CDR3: CATSRDTGAKNIQYF
length: 15
V: TRBV15
size: NA
D: NA
J: TRBJ2-4

DNA: TGTGCCAGCAGTGAAGAAATTGGGACAGGGGTACTATTC
CDR3: CASSEEIGTGVLF
length: 13
V: TRBV6-1
size: NA
D: TRBD1
J: TRBJ2-7

DNA: TGTGCCAGCAACCCGGTCTTAGCAGAGACCCAGTACTTC
CDR3: CASNPVLAETQYF
length: 13
V: TRBV6-1
size: NA
D: NA
J: TRBJ2-5

DNA: TGTGCTAGCAGCCAAGGACAGCAGCCTCGAAATGAGCAGTTCTTC
CDR3: CASSQGQQPRNEQFF
length: 15
V: TRBV7-7
size: once
D: NA
J: TRBJ2-1

DNA: TGTGCCAGCAGTCGGGAACCGAACACTGAAGCTTTCTTT
CDR3: CASSREPNTEAFF
length: 13
V: TRBV2
size: few
D: NA
J: TRBJ1-1

DNA: TGTGCCACCATGGGAGACAGGCCCCATGGCTACACCTTC
CDR3: CATMGDRPHGYTF
length: 13
V: TRBV27
size: NA
D: NA
J: TRBJ1-2

DNA: TGTGCCAGCAGCTTGCGGCTAGCGGGGGGGATTGATGAGCAGTTCTTC
CDR3: CASSLRLAGGIDEQFF
length: 16
V: TRBV5-6
size: NA
D: TRBD2
J: TRBJ2-1

DNA: TGTGCCAGCAGTGCGGTCAGGGGCAATGAGCAGTTCTTC
CDR3: CASSAVRGNEQFF
length: 13
V: TRBV6-1
size: NA
D: NA
J: TRBJ2-1

DNA: TGTGCCAGTAGTGTGACAGGGGGCCGTCAGCCCCAGCATTTT
CDR3: CASSVTGGRQPQHF
length: 14
V: TRBV19
size: NA
D: TRBD1
J: TRBJ1-5

DNA: TGTGCCAGCAGTCCCCTGGGGACTTATTTATACAATGAGCAGTTCTTC
CDR3: CASSPLGTYLYNEQFF
length: 16
V: TRBV27
size: NA
D: NA
J: TRBJ2-1

DNA: TGTGCCAGCAGCCAAGAGACAGGTAGTAGCAATCAGCCCCAGCATTTT
CDR3: CASSQETGSSNQPQHF
length: 16
V: TRBV4-2
size: NA
D: NA
J: TRBJ1-5

DNA: TGTGCCAGCAGTGGACAGGGCGGAGACCTCACAGATACGCAGTATTTT
CDR3: CASSGQGGDLTDTQYF
length: 16
V: TRBV2
size: NA
D: TRBD1
J: TRBJ2-3

DNA: TGTGCCAGCAGTCTGAGGCGAGGACAGTCCTACGAGCAGTACTTC
CDR3: CASSLRRGQSYEQYF
length: 15
V: TRBV27
size: NA
D: NA
J: TRBJ2-7

DNA: TGTGCCAGCAGCCAAGAAAAGACCAGGGATACGCAGTATTTT
CDR3: CASSQEKTRDTQYF
length: 14
V: TRBV4-2
size: NA
D: NA
J: TRBJ2-3

DNA: TGTGCCAGCAGTGCTGACAGGGGGCGGGATACGCAGTATTTT
CDR3: CASSADRGRDTQYF
length: 14
V: TRBV6-1
size: few
D: TRBD1
J: TRBJ2-3

DNA: TGCGCCAGCAGCTCCCTTGGGTGGGCTGACACTGAAGCTTTCTTT
CDR3: CASSSLGWADTEAFF
length: 15
V: TRBV5-1
size: NA
D: NA
J: TRBJ1-1

DNA: TGTGCCAGACCGCGCTCCCCCCGGGGAAGAAATGAAAACACTGAAGCTTTCTTT
CDR3: CARPRSPRGRNENTEAFF
length: 18
V: TRBV2
size: NA
D: NA
J: TRBJ1-1

DNA: TGCAGCGTGTACAGGGGCTCCTACAATGAGCAGTTCTTC
CDR3: CSVYRGSYNEQFF
length: 13
V: TRBV29-1
size: NA
D: TRBD1
J: TRBJ2-1

DNA: TGTGCCAGCAGTCCTACCCTCTCTGGGGCCAACGTCCTGACTTTC
CDR3: CASSPTLSGANVLTF
length: 15
V: TRBV14
size: NA
D: NA
J: TRBJ2-6

DNA: TGTGCCAGCAGTTCGGACTTGTTAAATGAAAAACTGTTTTTT
CDR3: CASSSDLLNEKLFF
length: 14
V: TRBV11-2
size: NA
D: NA
J: TRBJ1-4

DNA: TGTGCCAGCAGCCAAGGGACATTAGAGACCCAGTACTTC
CDR3: CASSQGTLETQYF
length: 13
V: TRBV7-3
size: NA
D: NA
J: TRBJ2-5

DNA: TGTGCCAGCAGCTTAAGACTAGATGGGGATGAGCAGTTCTTC
CDR3: CASSLRLDGDEQFF
length: 14
V: TRBV7-3
size: NA
D: NA
J: TRBJ2-1

DNA: TGTGCCAGTAGTAGCGGGAGGACCGGGGAGCTGTTTTTT
CDR3: CASSSGRTGELFF
length: 13
V: TRBV19
size: NA
D: TRBD2
J: TRBJ2-2

DNA: TGTGCCAGTAGTCAGGGAGGGCAGTACAATGAGCAGTTCTTC
CDR3: CASSQGGQYNEQFF
length: 14
V: TRBV19
size: NA
D: TRBD2
J: TRBJ2-1

DNA: TGTGCCAGCAGCCAGAGACTAGCGGGGTTTGAGGCAGATACGCAGTATTTT
CDR3: CASSQRLAGFEADTQYF
length: 17
V: TRBV7-2
size: NA
D: TRBD2
J: TRBJ2-3

DNA: TGTGCCAGCCCCTATCACACAGGAACTTCGAACACTGAAGCTTTCTTT
CDR3: CASPYHTGTSNTEAFF
length: 16
V: TRBV7-2
size: NA
D: NA
J: TRBJ1-1

DNA: TGCGCCAGCAGCTCCCTTAGCGGGGGGGCGGGGGATACGCAGTATTTT
CDR3: CASSSLSGGAGDTQYF
length: 16
V: TRBV5-1
size: NA
D: TRBD2
J: TRBJ2-3

DNA: TGTGCCAGCAGTTATGGGCGGGGAAGCTCCTACGAGCAGTACTTC
CDR3: CASSYGRGSSYEQYF
length: 15
V: TRBV6-5
size: NA
D: NA
J: TRBJ2-7

DNA: TGCGCCAGCAGCCGCGGACTAAACTCCTACAATGAGCAGTTCTTC
CDR3: CASSRGLNSYNEQFF
length: 15
V: TRBV4-1
size: NA
D: NA
J: TRBJ2-1

DNA: TGTGCCAGCAGCTTCAGGGTTTGGGGCGAGCAGTACTTC
CDR3: CASSFRVWGEQYF
length: 13
V: TRBV27
size: NA
D: NA
J: TRBJ2-7

DNA: TGTGCCAGCAGTTACTCGGGCAGGGAAAACAATGAGCAGTTCTTC
CDR3: CASSYSGRENNEQFF
length: 15
V: TRBV6-6
size: NA
D: NA
J: TRBJ2-1

DNA: TGTGCCAGCAGTTTTGGTCCGGTAGCTGAAGCTTTCTTT
CDR3: CASSFGPVAEAFF
length: 13
V: TRBV6-5
size: once
D: NA
J: TRBJ1-1

DNA: TGTGCCAGTAGTATGACAGGGGAAACCGAGCAGTACTTC
CDR3: CASSMTGETEQYF
length: 13
V: TRBV19
size: NA
D: TRBD1
J: TRBJ2-7

DNA: TGTGCCAGTAGTATATCGCGGAGACGCAGGAACACTGAAGCTTTCTTT
CDR3: CASSISRRRRNTEAFF
length: 16
V: TRBV19
size: NA
D: NA
J: TRBJ1-1

DNA: TGCGCCAGCAGCCCACGGGTCCTCCGAACTTACTCCTACGAGCAGTACTTC
CDR3: CASSPRVLRTYSYEQYF
length: 17
V: TRBV4-1
size: NA
D: NA
J: TRBJ2-7

DNA: TGTGCCAGCAGCCAAGTCGAGGTGGCGCTAACCTACGAGCAGTACTTC
CDR3: CASSQVEVALTYEQYF
length: 16
V: TRBV4-2
size: NA
D: NA
J: TRBJ2-7